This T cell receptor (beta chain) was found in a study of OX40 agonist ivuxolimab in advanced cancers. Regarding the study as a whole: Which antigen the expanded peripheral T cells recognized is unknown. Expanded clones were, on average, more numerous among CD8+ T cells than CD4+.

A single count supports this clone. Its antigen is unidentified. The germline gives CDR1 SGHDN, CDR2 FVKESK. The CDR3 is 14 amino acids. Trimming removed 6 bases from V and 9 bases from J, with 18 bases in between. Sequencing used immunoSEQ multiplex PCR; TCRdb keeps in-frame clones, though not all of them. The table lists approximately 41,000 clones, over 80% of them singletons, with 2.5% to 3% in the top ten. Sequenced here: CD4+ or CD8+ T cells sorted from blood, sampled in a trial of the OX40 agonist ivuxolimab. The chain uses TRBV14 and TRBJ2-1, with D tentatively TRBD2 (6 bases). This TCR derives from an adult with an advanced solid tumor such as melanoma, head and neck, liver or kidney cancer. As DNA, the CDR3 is TGTGCCAGCAGTCTTTCAAGCGGGCGAACTGAGCAGTTCTTC. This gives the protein CASSLSSGRTEQFF.